This TCR beta chain was captured by sequencing in a study of CD8 T cells in Susac syndrome. This CDR3 spans 13 amino acids. The ends lost 4 bases at V and 4 bases at J; junction bases unmatched: 6. The V gene's germline CDR1 is DFQATT and CDR2 SNEGSKA (reference sequence). Reverse transcription used roughly 0.5 to 1 ug RNA and random hexamers. One entry per CDR3 protein results from TCRdb running MiXCR on the immunoSEQ multiplex PCR reads. The sample consists of 250,000 to 300,000 distinct CDR3 sequences, 89% of them appearing once. The specimen was CD8+ T cells from PBMCs. The chain is built from TRBV20-1 and TRBJ2-7; 8 nucleotides line up with TRBD2. This receptor was taken from a human donor with multiple sclerosis. The CDR3 DNA reads as TGCAGTGCTAAAGCGGGAGCTATTTACGAGCAGTACTTC. Translating gives CSAKAGAIYEQYF.